This T cell receptor beta chain emerged from a study of T-cell reconstitution after alpha-beta-depleted transplantation in children. General study results and limits: T-cell numbers and diversity one year post-transplant derived largely from freshly generated T cells. For some patients, TCRbeta diversity was high at day 60 because of recipient T cells and thymic progenitors that survived.

Trimming stripped 0 bases from V and 2 bases from J, with 8 bases between. From germline, CDR1 is SGHRS and CDR2 YFSETQ. This CDR3 has 14 residues. Researchers prepared the TCRbeta library using unique molecular identifiers, the study reports. TCRdb reprocessed the PCR reads via MiXCR and lists one record per CDR3 protein. The repertoire holds about 16,000 distinct CDR3 sequences, with about 5% as singletons. This clonotype was counted ten times or more. As yet, its antigen is unknown. The chain combines TRBV5-1 with TRBJ1-2, with D possibly TRBD1 on 5 matching bases. This material consisted of PBMCs, taken before TCRalphabeta/CD19-depleted stem cell transplant. The source of this sequence is a boy aged 5-17 years with acute lymphoblastic leukemia, due to receive a stem cell transplant. CDR3 nucleotides: TGCGCCAGCAGCTTGGGACAGTCAAACTATGGCTACACCTTC. It yields the protein CASSLGQSNYGYTF.